Listed here are 28 T cell receptor beta chains from one sample, sequenced in a study of blood T cells in healthy people across ages. It was with a sample-barcoded 5' primer and a J-beta primer mix that a second PCR of roughly 7 to 12 cycles was run. TCRdb re-called the 5' RACE reads through MiXCR, storing one row per CDR3 protein. The table shows roughly 680,000 distinct CDR3 sequences, with roughly half occurring only once. Sequencing input: blood. These receptors all come from a woman aged 80 or over in good health.

This clonotype was counted at least ten times. The genes are TRBV18 and TRBJ2-1; either TRBD1 or TRBD2 may fit D (5 bases each). This CDR3 has 22 residues. The V end was cut by 0 bases, the J end by 3 bases, with 30 bases between. CDR1 is KGHSH, CDR2 LQKENI, per germline. In DNA form, the CDR3 reads TGTGCCAGCTCACCACCGGCTAGCTGGTCCGCGAGGGGTCCATATATCTACAATGAGCAGTTCTTC. It translates to CASSPPASWSARGPYIYNEQFF.

The J gene is TRBJ2-3, the V gene TRBV12-3 or TRBV12-4, with D hard to call. V lost 5 bases to trimming and J lost 6 bases, with 6 bases between them. There are 11 residues in the CDR3. In DNA, the CDR3 is TGTGCCAGCAGTCCTCATGATACGCAGTATTTT. Amino acid sequence: CASSPHDTQYF.

The chain links TRBV3-1 to TRBJ2-3; the D gene is possibly TRBD2 (6 bases). V lost 2 bases, J lost 1 base, and 13 bases lay in between. Per germline, CDR1 LGHDT and CDR2 YNNKEL (reference sequence). The length of the CDR3 is 16 residues. CDR3 amino acids: CASSQSPWEGTDTQYF. DNA for the CDR3: TGTGCCAGCAGCCAATCCCCCTGGGAGGGCACAGATACGCAGTATTTT.

On this clonotype: Mismatch with germline at one junction end may stem from a read error. The chain uses TRBV20-1 and TRBJ2-4; D possibly corresponds to TRBD2 (5 bases). The J call may be incorrect, as the DNA end agrees better with TRBJ2-7. In germline, CDR1 is DFQATT, CDR2 SNEGSKA (reference sequence). CDR3 length: 13 residues. The CDR3 region has the DNA TGCAGTACTAGAGAGCCAGGCTCCTACGAGCAGTACTTC. The encoded protein is CSTREPGSYEQYF.

Comment on this clonotype: This may be a read error: a much more frequent sequence differs by one nucleotide. The chain joins TRBV27 to TRBJ2-1; no firm D call. The V gene lost 6 bases and the J gene lost 11 bases, with 17 bases spanning the gap. The CDR3 is made up of 13 amino acids. Germline CDR1 reads MNHEY; CDR2 reads SMNVEV (reference sequence). The chain's CDR3 is CASSFGPAHKQFF. CDR3 bases: TGTGCCAGCAGCTTCGGCCCCGCCCATAAGCAGTTCTTC.

This clonotype occurred many times. V and J are TRBV9 and TRBJ2-5, with D maybe TRBD1 (6 bases). The V gene lost 0 bases and the J gene lost 4 bases, with 10 bases spanning the gap. Germline V gene data show CDR1 as SGDLS and CDR2 as YYNGEE. The CDR3 runs 14 residues. The CDR3 spells CASSVGGGIETQYF. CDR3 DNA: TGTGCCAGCAGCGTAGGAGGGGGTATAGAGACCCAGTACTTC. The full variable domain, with the rest looked up from reference TRBV9 and TRBJ2-5, is DSGVTQTPKHLITATGQRVTLRCSPRSGDLSVYWYQQSLDQGLQFLIQYYNGEERAKGNILERFSAQQFPDLHSELNLSSLELGDSALYFCASSVGGGIETQYFGPGTRLLVL.

The chain is built from TRBV7-9 and TRBJ2-5; D ambiguous. Germline V gives CDR1 SEHNR, CDR2 FQNEAQ (reference sequence). Trimming took off 6 bases at V and 2 bases at J, with 10 bases between the two ends. The CDR3 is made up of 13 amino acids. CDR3: CASSDGQQETQYF. DNA of the CDR3: TGTGCCAGCAGTGACGGGCAGCAAGAGACCCAGTACTTC.

This clonotype was recorded many times. The rearrangement uses TRBV6-5 and TRBJ2-7, with 7 positions matching TRBD2. The CDR3 covers 13 residues. CDR1 MNHEY and CDR2 SVGAGI come from the germline V gene. V lost 0 bases to trimming and J lost 4 bases; unmatched junction nucleotides: 0. CDR3 nucleotide sequence: TGTGCCAGCAGTTACTCAGCGGGGTACGAGCAGTACTTC. As protein: CASSYSAGYEQYF.

Notes on this clonotype: Sequence at one end of the junction differs from germline and may be a read error. The rearrangement uses TRBV4-2 and TRBJ2-6; 7 bases map to TRBD1. CDR1 and CDR2 from the germline V gene are LGHNA and YNFKEQ. This CDR3 contains 18 residues. In DNA, the CDR3 is TGTGCCTGCAGCCGTGACAGGGCCCGGTTCTCTGGGGCCAACGTCCTGACTTTC. Translation gives CACSRDRARFSGANVLTF.

For this clonotype: A much larger clonotype is one base distant, so this may be a read error. This rearrangement joins TRBV12-3 or TRBV12-4 to TRBJ2-7; D perhaps matches TRBD2 (7 bases). V was shortened by 6 bases and J by 3 bases, with 15 bases between the two germline ends. CDR3 length equals 14 residues. The CDR3 region has the DNA TGTGCCAGCAGAGTGACTAGCAGGGGCTACGAGCAGTACTTC. Amino acid sequence: CASRVTSRGYEQYF.

Concerning this clonotype itself: This sequence may be a read error, since a much larger clone differs from it by one base. The rearrangement uses TRBV7-2 and TRBJ1-5, with 9 positions matching TRBD1. Germline-derived CDR1 and CDR2 are SGHTA and FQGNSA. CDR3 length: 16 amino acids. V trimming: 5 bases; J trimming: 6 bases; junction bases outside the gene matches: 11. CDR3 DNA sequence: TGTGCCAGCAGCCTACGGACAGGGGTCACCACTCAGCCCCAGCATTTT. It translates to CASSLRTGVTTQPQHF.

Worth noting for this clonotype: This may be a read error, as it is one base from a much larger clone. This chain joins TRBV10-1 and TRBJ2-1; 7 nucleotides match TRBD1. Near its end, the DNA agrees better with TRBJ2-7, so the J call may be wrong. The CDR3 consists of 15 residues. Germline-derived CDR1 and CDR2 are WNHNN and SYGVQD (reference sequence). The CDR3 region has the DNA TGCGCCAGCAGTGCAACAGGGGTTTCCTACAATGAGCAGTACTTC. It translates to CASSATGVSYNEQYF.

This chain joins TRBV7-2 and TRBJ1-5, with D tentatively TRBD1 (6 bases). V lost 5 bases to trimming and J lost 2 bases, with 13 bases between them. This CDR3 contains 15 residues. Germline values: CDR1 SGHTA, CDR2 FQGNSA. The CDR3 spells CASSREGGRNQPQHF. DNA of the CDR3: TGTGCCAGCAGCCGCGAGGGGGGCCGCAATCAGCCCCAGCATTTT.

This clonotype was recorded a few times. This chain connects TRBV5-1 to TRBJ1-4; 8 bases agree with TRBD1. The CDR3 is 15 amino acids. In germline, CDR1 is SGHRS, CDR2 YFSETQ. Unmatched junction bases numbered 6, after V lost 4 bases and J lost 4 bases. For the CDR3, the DNA is TGCGCCAGCAGCGGACAGGGTGGGGGTAATGAAAAACTGTTTTTT. Translation gives CASSGQGGGNEKLFF.

This clonotype has ten or more counts. The chain is built from TRBV14 and TRBJ2-1, with 8 nucleotides matching TRBD2. V lost 3 bases to trimming and J lost 4 bases; unmatched junction nucleotides: 8. Looked up from germline, CDR1 is SGHDN and CDR2 is FVKESK. The length of the CDR3 is 16 residues. CDR3 DNA: TGTGCCAGCAGCCAGTGGGTAGCGGGGAAATACAATGAGCAGTTCTTC. Translated, it gives CASSQWVAGKYNEQFF.

This clonotype was picked up many times. This chain uses TRBV4-2 with TRBJ2-2; TRBD2 might be the D (5 bases). V lost 4 bases and J 4 bases, leaving 10 bases between the germline ends. Germline lookup yields CDR1 LGHNA and CDR2 YNFKEQ. CDR3 length equals 14 residues. In nucleotides, the CDR3 is TGTGCCAGCAGCCTTAGCGTTGGCACCGGGGAGCTGTTTTTT. It yields the protein CASSLSVGTGELFF.

There are many counts of this clonotype. This chain uses TRBV5-1 with TRBJ2-7; D gene uncertain. Germline loops: CDR1 SGHRS, CDR2 YFSETQ. CDR3 length: 14 residues. The V and J ends lost 0 bases and 0 bases respectively, with 7 bases between them. The CDR3 coding sequence is TGCGCCAGCAGCTTGGGGGAATCCTCCTACGAGCAGTACTTC. Protein sequence: CASSLGESSYEQYF. The variable domain in full, with the rest retrieved from reference TRBV5-1 and TRBJ2-7, is KAGVTQTPRYLIKTRGQQVTLSCSPISGHRSVSWYQQTPGQGLQFLFEYFSETQRNKGNFPGRFSGRQFSNSRSEMNVSTLELGDSALYLCASSLGESSYEQYFGPGTRLTVT.

The sample holds a few counts of this clonotype. CDR3 sequence: CACMGRGTYNEQFF. CDR3 coding DNA: TGTGCCTGTATGGGGCGAGGAACCTACAATGAGCAGTTCTTC. The chain uses TRBV30 and TRBJ2-1; D perhaps matches TRBD1 (5 bases). The germline CDR1 and CDR2 sequences are GTSNPN and SVGIG (reference sequence). V was pared by 6 bases and J by 2 bases, with 14 bases between. The length of the CDR3 is 14 residues. Filled out from reference TRBV30 and TRBJ2-1, the complete variable domain reads SQTIHQWPATLVQPVGSPLSLECTVEGTSNPNLYWYRQAAGRGLQLLFYSVGIGQISSEVPQNLSASRPQDRQFILSSKKLLLSDSGFYLCACMGRGTYNEQFFGPGTRLTVL.

This clonotype was detected ten times or more. The CDR3 sequence is CASSFGGVNSPLHF. The CDR3 DNA reads TGCGCCAGCAGCTTTGGGGGGGTTAATTCACCCCTCCACTTT. The J gene is TRBJ1-6, the V gene TRBV5-1; possible D gene TRBD1, 5 bases. The CDR3 covers 14 residues. V gave up 2 bases and J gave up 6 bases, with 9 bases separating them. The germline V gene has CDR1 SGHRS and CDR2 YFSETQ.

This chain connects TRBV12-3 or TRBV12-4 to TRBJ2-5, with D maybe TRBD2 (6 bases). The CDR3 has 12 amino acids. Trimming left V 6 bases short and J 11 bases short, with 16 bases between. The CDR3 loop is CASRRSSDEQYF. The CDR3, as DNA: TGTGCCAGCAGGCGATCTAGCGATGAGCAGTACTTC.

This clonotype was recorded at least ten times. V usage is TRBV24-1 and J usage is TRBJ2-1, with D tentatively TRBD1 or TRBD2 (5 bases each). Trimming pared 1 base from V and 12 bases from J, leaving 12 bases between. Germline V lookup: CDR1 KGHDR, CDR2 SFDVKD. The CDR3 has 13 residues. DNA of the CDR3: TGTGCCACCAGTGATTTAACGGGGCGAGCGCAGTTCTTC. Amino acids: CATSDLTGRAQFF.

The table lists this clonotype with many counts. The chain joins TRBV12-3 or TRBV12-4 to TRBJ1-4; D gene ambiguous. Trimming shortened V by 5 bases and J by 3 bases, and 16 bases separated the two germline ends. This CDR3 contains 16 residues. CDR3 nucleotides: TGTGCCAGCAGTCCCCCGCGAGGGATGGCTAATGAAAAACTGTTTTTT. Amino acid sequence: CASSPPRGMANEKLFF.

This clonotype was detected many times. This sequence may be a read error, since a much larger clone differs from it by one base. CDR3 region: CASSRSDSNEQYF. The DNA of the CDR3 is TGTGCCAGCAGTCGTTCAGATTCCAATGAGCAGTACTTC. The chain joins TRBV6-4 to TRBJ2-5; no definite D call. From germline, CDR1 is MRHNA and CDR2 SNTAGT. This CDR3 is built from 13 residues. V lost 5 bases and J lost 11, with 18 bases in between.

This chain links TRBV7-3 with TRBJ1-1; TRBD1 might be the D (6 bases). This CDR3 is 14 amino acids long. Per the germline V gene, CDR1 is SGHTA and CDR2 is FQGTGA. V was pared by 6 bases and J by 0 bases, with 11 bases between. This CDR3 reads CASSHDRLNTEAFF. The CDR3 bases are TGTGCCAGCAGTCACGACAGGCTGAACACTGAAGCTTTCTTT. Full variable domain (rest looked up from reference TRBV7-3 and TRBJ1-1): GAGVSQTPSNKVTEKGKYVELRCDPISGHTALYWYRQSLGQGPEFLIYFQGTGAADDSGLPNDRFFAVRPEGSVSTLKIQRTERGDSAVYLCASSHDRLNTEAFFGQGTRLTVV.

This clonotype occurred many times. The chain combines TRBV5-1 with TRBJ2-1; TRBD2 might be the D (5 bases). Germline values: CDR1 SGHRS, CDR2 YFSETQ. CDR3 length: 16 residues. Trimming left V 0 bases short and J 0 bases short, with 10 bases between. DNA of the CDR3: TGCGCCAGCAGCTTGGTTGGTAGCGACTCCTACAATGAGCAGTTCTTC. Residues: CASSLVGSDSYNEQFF.

With respect to this clonotype: Possible read error: a much larger clone is one base away. This chain joins TRBV10-3 and TRBJ2-7, with 8 positions matching TRBD2. The V gene end was trimmed by 5 bases and the J gene end by 2 bases; junction bases not matched to a gene: 8. CDR3 length: 15 amino acids. Germline V gives CDR1 ENHRY, CDR2 SYGVKD. The DNA of the CDR3 is TGTGCCATCAGTCCTATCCTAGCGGGCGCCTACGAGCAGTACTTC. It encodes CAISPILAGAYEQYF.

The chain joins TRBV29-1 to TRBJ2-4; the match to TRBD1 covers 8 bases. Germline lookup yields CDR1 SQVTM and CDR2 ANQGSEA. The length of the CDR3 is 18 residues. The ends lost 3 bases at V and 0 bases at J; junction bases unmatched: 13. The CDR3 reads CSVDRLSGGNLAKNIQYF. As DNA, the CDR3 is TGCAGCGTTGACAGGTTGTCAGGGGGCAACCTAGCCAAAAACATTCAGTACTTC.

The table lists this clonotype with a few counts. The chain recombines TRBV5-1 with TRBJ1-1; 11 nucleotides match TRBD1. There are 14 residues in the CDR3. Germline CDR1 and CDR2: SGHRS and YFSETQ. Trimming took 3 bases from V and 4 from J; bases not matched to a gene: 2. Written as DNA, the CDR3 is TGCGCCAGCAGCTCGGGACAGGGGGTCACTGAAGCTTTCTTT. It specifies CASSSGQGVTEAFF.